The 17 T cell receptor beta chains reported below all come from one sample, sequenced in a study of blood T cells in healthy people across ages. For the second PCR, which ran for about 6 to 11 cycles, a sample-barcoded 5' primer and a J-beta primer mix were used. TCRdb independently ran MiXCR on the 5' RACE reads; one entry per CDR3 protein. The sample holds about 320,000 distinct CDR3 sequences, roughly 26% seen once. Sequenced material: blood. The receptors shown here come from a woman in her 70s in good health.

The chain is built from TRBV6-2 or TRBV6-3 and TRBJ1-2; TRBD1 might be the D (5 bases). There are 12 residues in the CDR3. The V gene lost 7 bases and the J gene lost 2 bases, with 8 bases spanning the gap. The V gene's germline CDR1 is MNHEY and CDR2 SVGEGT. CDR3: CASKEGNYGYTF. Written as DNA, the CDR3 is TGTGCCAGCAAGGAGGGGAACTATGGCTACACCTTC.

This clonotype was detected only a few times. The chain combines TRBV10-3 with TRBJ2-5; D might be TRBD1 (5 bases). With the DNA end fitting TRBJ2-7 better, the J assignment may be wrong. This CDR3 has 13 residues. CDR1 is ENHRY, CDR2 SYGVKD, per germline. CDR3 coding DNA: TGTGCCATCAGTGAAGGGGAAAGTTACGAGCAGTACTTC. Translating it yields CAISEGESYEQYF.

The table lists this clonotype with a few counts. V usage is TRBV28 and J usage is TRBJ2-7, with TRBD1 identical over 8 bases. Germline CDR1 is MDHEN and CDR2 is SYDVKM. The CDR3 contains 13 residues. J was trimmed by 3 bases and V by 8 bases; bases with no gene match: 6. The CDR3 loop is CASYRGDGYEQYF. The CDR3 coding sequence is TGTGCCAGCTACAGGGGGGATGGCTACGAGCAGTACTTC.

This clonotype was seen a few times. The chain employs TRBV9 and TRBJ2-7; 9 nucleotides align to TRBD1. Germline CDR1 reads SGDLS; CDR2 reads YYNGEE. This CDR3 contains 16 residues. Trimming at V came to 3 bases and at J to 6 bases, leaving 13 bases not matched to a gene. The CDR3 sequence: CASSAQTGTGCCEQYF. The CDR3 coding sequence is TGTGCCAGCAGCGCACAGACCGGGACAGGGTGTTGCGAGCAGTACTTC. The variable domain in full, with the rest retrieved from reference TRBV9 and TRBJ2-7, is DSGVTQTPKHLITATGQRVTLRCSPRSGDLSVYWYQQSLDQGLQFLIQYYNGEERAKGNILERFSAQQFPDLHSELNLSSLELGDSALYFCASSAQTGTGCCEQYFGPGTRLTVT.

The chain carries TRBV29-1 and TRBJ2-2; D might be TRBD1 (6 bases). V shed 3 bases and J shed 7 bases, with 18 bases lying between them. This CDR3 spans 15 amino acids. Germline loops: CDR1 SQVTM, CDR2 ANQGSEA. The CDR3 reads CSVEFGDRTSGELFF. The CDR3 nucleotides are TGCAGCGTTGAGTTCGGAGACAGGACAAGCGGGGAGCTGTTTTTT.

This clonotype was observed a handful of times. CDR3 sequence reads: CASSPDGGQEKLFF. Here the CDR3 DNA reads TGTGCCAGCTCACCGGACGGGGGCCAGGAAAAACTGTTTTTT. V is TRBV18 and J is TRBJ1-4; the D gene is possibly TRBD1 (6 bases). The length of the CDR3 is 14 residues. The V end lost 3 bases, the J end lost 8 bases, and 13 bases lay between the germline ends. Germline assignment: CDR1 KGHSH and CDR2 LQKENI.

This chain connects TRBV6-2 or TRBV6-3 to TRBJ1-1; TRBD1 aligns across 8 bases. V dropped 6 bases and J dropped 5; count of bases not matched to a gene: 5. This CDR3 has 13 amino acids. CDR1 and CDR2 from the germline V gene are MNHEY and SVGEGT. CDR3 nucleotides: TGTGCCAGCAGAGGACAGGGTACTACTGAAGCTTTCTTT. It translates to CASRGQGTTEAFF.

This clonotype was counted only a few times. The rearrangement uses TRBV27 and TRBJ2-7; TRBD1 matches 7 bases. After removal of 5 bases from V and 3 bases from J, the junction contained 7 bases not matched to a gene. The germline gives CDR1 MNHEY, CDR2 SMNVEV (reference sequence). The CDR3 contains 14 residues. CDR3 coding DNA: TGTGCCAGCAGTCCCACCGGGACAGACTACGAGCAGTACTTC. This encodes CASSPTGTDYEQYF.

Only a few counts were recorded for this clonotype. The chain has TRBV6-1 and TRBJ2-1; D gene uncertain. Germline-derived CDR1 and CDR2 are MNHNS and SASEGT. V was trimmed by 3 bases and J by 7 bases, leaving 16 bases between them. This CDR3 is 15 amino acids long. The CDR3 loop is CASSDLSFGTNEQFF. As DNA, the CDR3 is TGTGCCAGCAGTGATCTGAGTTTTGGTACGAATGAGCAGTTCTTC.

The chain employs TRBV20-1 and TRBJ2-5; 10 positions agree with TRBD2. The end of the DNA aligns better with TRBJ2-7, so the J call may be wrong. This CDR3 comprises 15 residues. CDR1 and CDR2 (germline): DFQATT, SNEGSKA (reference sequence). In DNA form, the CDR3 reads TGCAGTGCTAGAGATCGCGGCCTAGCGGGAGACGAGCAGTACTTC. As protein: CSARDRGLAGDEQYF.

This chain uses TRBV4-1 with TRBJ2-2; 16 bases line up with TRBD2. The CDR3 runs to 20 residues. Germline-derived CDR1 and CDR2 are MGHRA and YSYEKL. The ends lost 2 bases at V and 4 bases at J; junction bases unmatched: 10. CDR3 DNA: TGCGCCAGCAGCCAAAAACGCTCCGGGACTAGCGGGAGGGGCACCGGGGAGCTGTTTTTT. It translates to CASSQKRSGTSGRGTGELFF.

This clonotype was detected only a few times. The chain couples TRBV12-3 or TRBV12-4 to TRBJ1-1; tentatively, D is TRBD1 (5 bases). V lost 10 bases, J lost 5 bases, and 11 bases lay in between. The CDR3 extends over 11 amino acids. CDR3 region: CATDRTTEAFF. The CDR3 nucleotides are TGTGCCACCGACAGAACAACTGAAGCTTTCTTT.

The chain is built from TRBV12-3 or TRBV12-4 and TRBJ1-2; D not resolved. V was pared by 5 bases and J by 3 bases, with 13 bases between. This CDR3 is built from 14 residues. Here the CDR3 DNA reads TGTGCCAGCAGTCCCGGCGCCGGGTACTATGGCTACACCTTC. Translation gives CASSPGAGYYGYTF.

The chain combines TRBV5-1 with TRBJ1-6; unclear D gene. Per germline, CDR1 SGHRS and CDR2 YFSETQ. V was shortened by 5 bases and J by 0 bases, with 12 bases between the two germline ends. The CDR3 length is 16 residues. CDR3: CASRKEVASYNSPLHF. The CDR3, as DNA: TGCGCCAGCAGGAAAGAGGTGGCCTCCTATAATTCACCCCTCCACTTT.

This clonotype was counted between two and nine times. V gene TRBV11-2 combines with J gene TRBJ2-7; D gene ambiguous. The CDR3 is made up of 13 amino acids. V shed 0 bases and J shed 2 bases, with 5 bases lying between them. Per the germline V gene, CDR1 is SGHAT and CDR2 is FQNNGV. CDR3 nucleotides: TGTGCCAGCAGCTTAGACAGGCCCTACGAGCAGTACTTC. Residues: CASSLDRPYEQYF. Full variable domain (rest looked up from reference TRBV11-2 and TRBJ2-7): EAGVAQSPRYKIIEKRQSVAFWCNPISGHATLYWYQQILGQGPKLLIQFQNNGVVDDSQLPKDRFSAERLKGVDSTLKIQPAKLEDSAVYLCASSLDRPYEQYFGPGTRLTVT.

This clonotype was detected only a few times. The gene calls are TRBV28 and TRBJ2-1; D is possibly TRBD2 (6 bases). The CDR3 is 15 residues long. Trimming removed 4 bases from V and 6 bases from J, with 16 bases in between. The germline V gene has CDR1 MDHEN and CDR2 SYDVKM. CDR3 sequence (DNA): TGTGCCAGCAGTTCTAATGGAGGAGGGTTCAATGAGCAGTTCTTC. Amino acids: CASSSNGGGFNEQFF.

V usage is TRBV6-6 and J usage is TRBJ2-7; D unresolved. The germline gives CDR1 MNHNY, CDR2 SVGAGI (reference sequence). This CDR3 has 11 amino acids. The germline V and J ends were trimmed by 6 bases and 3 bases, with 6 bases remaining between them. The CDR3 sequence: CASSWGYEQYF. The CDR3 region has the DNA TGTGCCAGCAGCTGGGGCTACGAGCAGTACTTC.